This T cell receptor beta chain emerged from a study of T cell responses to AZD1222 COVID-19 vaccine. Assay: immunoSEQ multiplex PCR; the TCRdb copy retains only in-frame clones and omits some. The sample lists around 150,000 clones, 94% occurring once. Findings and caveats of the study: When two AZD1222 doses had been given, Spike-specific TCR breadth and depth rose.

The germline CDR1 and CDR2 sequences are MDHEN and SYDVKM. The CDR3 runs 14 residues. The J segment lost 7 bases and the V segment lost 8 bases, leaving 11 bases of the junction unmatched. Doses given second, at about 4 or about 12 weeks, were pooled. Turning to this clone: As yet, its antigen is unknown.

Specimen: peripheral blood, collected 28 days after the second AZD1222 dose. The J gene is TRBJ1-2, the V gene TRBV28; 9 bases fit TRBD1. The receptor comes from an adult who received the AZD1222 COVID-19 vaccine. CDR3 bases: TGTGCCAGCTTGAACGCCGGGACAGGGAGTGGCTACACCTTC. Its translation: CASLNAGTGSGYTF.